Listed here are 32 T cell receptor beta chains from one sample, sequenced in a study of shared clonotypes between healthy human individuals. TCRdb keeps only in-frame clones here, not all; method: immunoSEQ multiplex PCR. This table holds millions of clones, about 94% found once. Terminally differentiated effector memory CD45RA+ cells were excluded from the naive CD8 cells, which were CD45RO-negative and positively selected for CCR7. Sequencing was done on a sample of naive CD8+ T cells sorted from blood. Source of these receptors: a man between 18 and 29 years old in good health.

The chain employs TRBV4-3 and TRBJ2-2, with D possibly TRBD2 on 6 matching bases. Trimming stripped 1 base from V and 7 bases from J, with 19 bases between. The germline V gene has CDR1 LGHNA and CDR2 YSLEER. The CDR3 is 17 amino acids. CDR3: CASSQAVDGSWSGELFF. CDR3 in DNA: TGCGCCAGCAGCCAAGCCGTAGACGGGAGTTGGAGCGGGGAGCTGTTTTTT.

The V and J genes are TRBV6-1 and TRBJ2-5; D not resolved. The CDR3 sequence is 17 residues long. Trimming shortened V by 5 bases and J by 5 bases, and 24 bases separated the two germline ends. CDR1 and CDR2 from the germline V gene are MNHNS and SASEGT. This chain's CDR3 is CASSQEETSDPGETQYF. CDR3 nucleotide sequence: TGTGCCAGCAGTCAAGAAGAAACGAGCGATCCCGGGGAGACCCAGTACTTC.

The chain links TRBV13 to TRBJ2-7, with TRBD2 identical over 14 bases. The V segment lost 5 bases and the J segment 9 bases; nucleotides outside the gene matches: 9. This CDR3 contains 15 residues. Germline V gives CDR1 PRHDT, CDR2 FYEKMQ (reference sequence). CDR3 nucleotides: TGTGCCAGCAGCGCGGGACTAGCGGGGGCCCAAGGGCAGTACTTC. Translated: CASSAGLAGAQGQYF.

This clone was recorded once. This same CDR3 is encoded by further DNA sequences in the sample. This chain uses TRBV7-9 with TRBJ2-7; TRBD1 is a possible D gene (5 bases). CDR3 length: 12 residues. Trimming removed 2 bases at V and 6 bases at J, with 8 bases between. Germline loops: CDR1 SEHNR, CDR2 FQNEAQ (reference sequence). The CDR3 sequence is CASSLTGLEQYF. The DNA of the CDR3 is TGTGCCAGCAGCTTAACAGGTCTCGAGCAGTACTTC.

The chain recombines TRBV6-1 with TRBJ1-5; tentatively, D is TRBD1 (5 bases). The germline V and J ends were trimmed by 4 bases and 6 bases, with 10 bases remaining between them. CDR3 size: 13 residues. Germline V gene sequence: CDR1 MNHNS, CDR2 SASEGT. CDR3 nucleotide sequence: TGTGCCAGCAGTGGGGGGGGTATTCAGCCCCAGCATTTT. Its translation is CASSGGGIQPQHF.

This clone was recorded a few times. The chain links TRBV10-2 to TRBJ2-2, with TRBD2 as a possible D gene (7 bases). V lost 10 bases to trimming and J lost 7 bases, with 22 bases between them. Germline assignment: CDR1 WSHSY and CDR2 SAAADI. This CDR3 comprises 15 residues. The CDR3: CAIRGGALDLGELFF. The CDR3 nucleotides are TGCGCCATAAGGGGGGGCGCACTAGATCTCGGGGAGCTGTTTTTT.

Points on this clone: Other DNA sequences of this sample code for an identical CDR3. The chain recombines TRBV7-9 with TRBJ1-2, with D possibly matching TRBD1 (5 bases). CDR1 and CDR2 from the germline V gene are SEHNR and FQNEAQ (reference sequence). There are 13 residues in the CDR3. Deletions cut 1 base from V and 5 bases from J, with 8 bases between. CDR3 in amino acids: CASSLGGVYGYTF. The CDR3 nucleotides read TGTGCCAGCAGCTTAGGGGGGGTATATGGCTACACCTTC.

The gene calls are TRBV2 and TRBJ2-7, with D maybe TRBD1 (5 bases). Trimming took 2 bases from V and 2 from J, leaving 13 bases between them. The CDR3 has 15 residues. CDR1 is SNHLY and CDR2 is FYNNEI in the germline V gene. The CDR3 reads CASSEKGQGAYEQYF. The CDR3 nucleotides read TGTGCCAGCAGTGAAAAAGGTCAAGGGGCCTACGAGCAGTACTTC.

The table lists this clone with a few counts. CDR3 region: CASSQVQGDTGELFF. The CDR3 nucleotides are TGCGCCAGCAGCCAAGTTCAGGGAGATACCGGGGAGCTGTTTTTT. The V call is TRBV4-1, the J call TRBJ2-2; D is perhaps TRBD1 or TRBD2 (5 bases each). V was shortened by 1 base and J by 5 bases, with 11 bases between the two germline ends. Germline V gene sequence: CDR1 MGHRA, CDR2 YSYEKL. This CDR3 spans 15 amino acids.

V gene TRBV15 combines with J gene TRBJ1-5, with TRBD1 matching over 10 bases. The germline V gene encodes CDR1 LNHNV and CDR2 YYDKDF (reference sequence). CDR3 length equals 17 residues. V was clipped by 3 bases and J by 5 bases; unmatched bases: 10. The CDR3 DNA reads as TGTGCCACCAGCAGGGCGCGAGTGACAGGGGGCGATCAGCCCCAGCATTTT. It yields the protein CATSRARVTGGDQPQHF. Full variable domain (missing parts from reference TRBV15 and TRBJ1-5): DAMVIQNPRYQVTQFGKPVTLSCSQTLNHNVMYWYQQKSSQAPKLLFHYYDKDFNNEADTPDNFQSRRPNTSFCFLDIRSPGLGDTAMYLCATSRARVTGGDQPQHFGDGTRLSIL.

The rearrangement links TRBV6-5 to TRBJ1-2; TRBD1 agrees at 7 bases. V was clipped by 0 bases and J by 5 bases; unmatched bases: 6. This CDR3 is built from 15 residues. Looked up from germline, CDR1 is MNHEY and CDR2 is SVGAGI. The CDR3 DNA follows: TGTGCCAGCAGTTACTCGACAGGGTATGATTATGGCTACACCTTC. Translated: CASSYSTGYDYGYTF.

The chain is built from TRBV6-1 and TRBJ2-7; D ambiguous. The germline V and J ends were trimmed by 3 bases and 4 bases, with 7 bases remaining between them. The CDR3 sequence is 12 residues long. Germline CDR1 and CDR2: MNHNS and SASEGT. Written as DNA, the CDR3 is TGTGCCAGCAGTGACCAGAGTTACGAGCAGTACTTC. Residues: CASSDQSYEQYF.

The rearrangement joins TRBV7-2 to TRBJ1-2; TRBD1 agrees at 10 bases. The CDR3 sequence is 15 residues long. Germline V gene lookup returns CDR1 SGHTA and CDR2 FQGNSA. V was pared by 6 bases and J by 2 bases, with 6 bases of the junction left unmatched. The CDR3 DNA sequence: TGTGCCAGCAGGCGACCGGGACAGGGGAACTATGGCTACACCTTC. Protein sequence: CASRRPGQGNYGYTF. Combining the CDR3 with reference TRBV7-2 and TRBJ1-2 gives the whole variable domain GAGVSQSPSNKVTEKGKDVELRCDPISGHTALYWYRQSLGQGLEFLIYFQGNSAPDKSGLPSDRFSAERTGGSVSTLTIQRTQQEDSAVYLCASRRPGQGNYGYTFGSGTRLTVV.

The chain recombines TRBV10-3 with TRBJ1-2; no clear D. With 0 bases removed from V and 4 bases from J, the gap between germline ends came to 12 bases. The CDR3 runs 15 residues. Germline V gene data show CDR1 as ENHRY and CDR2 as SYGVKD. CDR3 nucleotides: TGTGCCATCAGTGAGTCGTGGCAGGAGCGCTATGGCTACACCTTC. Encoded protein: CAISESWQERYGYTF.

This sequence joins TRBV4-3 and TRBJ1-3; D unclear. CDR1 is LGHNA, CDR2 YSLEER, per germline. The V end was cut by 0 bases, the J end by 0 bases, with 9 bases between. The CDR3 spans 16 residues. CDR3 amino acids: CASSQEVESSGNTIYF. CDR3 sequence (DNA): TGCGCCAGCAGCCAAGAAGTTGAGAGCTCTGGAAACACCATATATTTT.

The chain links TRBV19 to TRBJ2-6, with D possibly TRBD1 on 6 matching bases. Trimming removed 4 bases at V and 0 bases at J, with 16 bases between. The CDR3 runs to 18 residues. Germline V gives CDR1 LNHDA, CDR2 SQIVND (reference sequence). The CDR3 loop is CASSNSGHEASGANVLTF. In nucleotides, the CDR3 is TGTGCCAGTAGTAACTCGGGACATGAAGCCTCTGGGGCCAACGTCCTGACTTTC. Looking up the rest from reference TRBV19 and TRBJ2-6 gives the full variable domain: DGGITQSPKYLFRKEGQNVTLSCEQNLNHDAMYWYRQDPGQGLRLIYYSQIVNDFQKGDIAEGYSVSREKKESFPLTVTSAQKNPTAFYLCASSNSGHEASGANVLTFGAGSRLTVL.

The rearrangement joins TRBV7-9 to TRBJ1-4, with D perhaps TRBD1 (5 bases). V lost 5 bases, J lost 4 bases, and 8 bases lay in between. Germline lookup yields CDR1 SEHNR and CDR2 FQNEAQ (reference sequence). This CDR3 is built from 13 residues. CDR3 sequence: CASSRDSNEKLFF. The CDR3 coding sequence is TGTGCCAGCAGCCGAGACAGTAATGAAAAACTGTTTTTT.

V gene TRBV5-4 combines with J gene TRBJ1-2; 7 bases agree with TRBD1. From germline, CDR1 is SGHNT and CDR2 YYREEE (reference sequence). This CDR3 is 13 amino acids long. After removal of 0 bases from V and 8 bases from J, the junction contained 4 bases not matched to a gene. CDR3 in amino acids: CASSLGQGQGYTF. The CDR3 DNA sequence: TGTGCCAGCAGCTTGGGACAGGGCCAAGGCTACACCTTC.

The CDR3 sequence is CASSLPFGQGDTGELFF. In DNA form, the CDR3 reads TGTGCCAGCAGCTTACCGTTCGGACAGGGGGACACCGGGGAGCTGTTTTTT. The chain joins TRBV7-6 to TRBJ2-2; 10 bases fit TRBD1. The CDR3 loop spans 17 amino acids. V gave up 2 bases and J gave up 3 bases; unmatched junction bases: 6. Per the germline V gene, CDR1 is SGHVS and CDR2 is FNYEAQ.

This clone appeared once. This chain links TRBV30 with TRBJ1-4; no clear D gene. The CDR3 contains 15 residues. Trimming removed 2 bases at V and 8 bases at J, with 18 bases between. The germline V gene encodes CDR1 GTSNPN and CDR2 SVGIG (reference sequence). CDR3 coding DNA: TGTGCCTGGAGTCCGACATACGGTTTAAAGGAAAAACTGTTTTTT. It yields the protein CAWSPTYGLKEKLFF.

This chain joins TRBV27 and TRBJ1-2, with a weak D call TRBD1 (5 bases). Looked up from germline, CDR1 is MNHEY and CDR2 is SMNVEV (reference sequence). The CDR3 contains 15 residues. V was cut by 5 bases and J by 0 bases, with 13 bases left in between. The CDR3 nucleotides are TGTGCCAGCAGTCCATGGGGGGGAGCTAACTATGGCTACACCTTC. This encodes CASSPWGGANYGYTF.

The rearrangement joins TRBV5-6 to TRBJ1-2; possible D gene TRBD1, 5 bases. The V gene lost 4 bases and the J gene lost 5 bases, with 18 bases spanning the gap. The CDR3 length is 15 residues. Germline loops: CDR1 SGHDT, CDR2 YYEEEE. CDR3: CASSPTTEYIYGYTF. The CDR3 DNA sequence: TGTGCCAGCAGCCCAACGACAGAATACATTTATGGCTACACCTTC.

The rearrangement links TRBV27 to TRBJ1-2, with no clear D. Germline V lookup: CDR1 MNHEY, CDR2 SMNVEV (reference sequence). Trimming pared 6 bases from V and 5 bases from J, leaving 10 bases between. CDR3 length: 12 residues. This CDR3 reads CASSQDLYGYTF. The CDR3 DNA sequence: TGTGCCAGCAGCCAAGATCTGTATGGCTACACCTTC.

The V call is TRBV14, the J call TRBJ2-7, with D unclear. Germline V gene data show CDR1 as SGHDN and CDR2 as FVKESK. V lost 4 bases and J 5 bases, leaving 15 bases between the germline ends. CDR3 size: 14 residues. DNA of the CDR3: TGTGCCAGCAGCCCCACGGATCAACCCAACGAGCAGTACTTC. Translating gives CASSPTDQPNEQYF.

Written as DNA, the CDR3 is TGTGCCAGCAGCTTAGGGGGATTTTTTACCTACAATGAGCAGTTCTTC. Translating gives CASSLGGFFTYNEQFF. The chain uses TRBV13 and TRBJ2-1; D uncertain. This CDR3 spans 16 amino acids. The germline V gene encodes CDR1 PRHDT and CDR2 FYEKMQ (reference sequence). Deletions cut 0 bases from V and 2 bases from J, with 11 bases between.

V is TRBV7-9 and J is TRBJ1-1; D possibly corresponds to TRBD1 (5 bases). The CDR3 spans 12 residues. Trimming took 5 bases from V and 7 from J, leaving 11 bases between them. Per germline, CDR1 SEHNR and CDR2 FQNEAQ (reference sequence). CDR3 loop: CASSIWGDEAFF. The CDR3 DNA is TGTGCCAGCAGCATTTGGGGGGATGAAGCTTTCTTT.

V usage is TRBV4-2 and J usage is TRBJ2-3; 10 nucleotides line up with TRBD1. CDR1 and CDR2 from the germline V gene are LGHNA and YNFKEQ. This CDR3 region has 18 residues. Trimming cost V 4 bases and J 5 bases; bases outside gene matches: 15. The CDR3 here is CASSPPGKGQGTEDTQYF. In DNA, the CDR3 is TGTGCCAGCAGCCCTCCGGGCAAGGGACAGGGGACGGAAGATACGCAGTATTTT.

V and J are TRBV20-1 and TRBJ2-3; D not certain. V dropped 6 bases and J dropped 9 bases, with 13 bases sitting between them. CDR1 and CDR2 (germline): DFQATT, SNEGSKA (reference sequence). The CDR3 has 11 residues. CDR3 sequence reads: CSAADGGTQYF. The CDR3 bases are TGCAGTGCGGCCGACGGTGGGACGCAGTATTTT.

J is TRBJ2-7 and V is TRBV5-6; D call uncertain. CDR1 and CDR2 (germline): SGHDT, YYEEEE. V dropped 4 bases and J dropped 1 base, with 9 bases sitting between them. The CDR3 has 13 residues. This CDR3 is CASSPLVSYEQYF. CDR3 DNA: TGTGCCAGCAGCCCGCTGGTTTCCTACGAGCAGTACTTC. Full variable domain (missing parts from reference TRBV5-6 and TRBJ2-7): DAGVTQSPTHLIKTRGQQVTLRCSPKSGHDTVSWYQQALGQGPQFIFQYYEEEERQRGNFPDRFSGHQFPNYSSELNVNALLLGDSALYLCASSPLVSYEQYFGPGTRLTVT.

The chain couples TRBV11-2 to TRBJ2-7, with 7 positions matching TRBD2. The germline V gene has CDR1 SGHAT and CDR2 FQNNGV. This CDR3 is 16 amino acids long. V was pared by 0 bases and J by 2 bases, with 7 bases of the junction left unmatched. The CDR3 is CASSLDFTGGTYEQYF. CDR3 nucleotides: TGTGCCAGCAGCTTAGATTTTACGGGAGGAACCTACGAGCAGTACTTC.

The chain joins TRBV4-1 to TRBJ1-3; D is uncertain. Per the germline V gene, CDR1 is MGHRA and CDR2 is YSYEKL. CDR3 length: 16 residues. The V end was cut by 4 bases, the J end by 0 bases, with 13 bases between. CDR3 nucleotide sequence: TGCGCCAGCAGCCCAGAAGAGGGAAACTCTGGAAACACCATATATTTT. This gives the protein CASSPEEGNSGNTIYF.

V usage is TRBV30 and J usage is TRBJ2-7; 7 bases map to TRBD1. This CDR3 is 14 amino acids long. V shed 0 bases, J shed 0 bases, and the junction held 2 bases outside the gene matches. CDR1 is GTSNPN, CDR2 SVGIG, per germline (reference sequence). CDR3 sequence: CAWSVGTASYEQYF. Here the CDR3 DNA reads TGTGCCTGGAGTGTAGGGACAGCCTCCTACGAGCAGTACTTC.